This TCR beta chain was captured by sequencing in a study of blood T cell repertoires in COVID-19. A single count supports this clone. V lost 3 bases, J lost 4 bases, and 8 bases lay in between. The CDR3 is made up of 13 amino acids. Per the germline V gene, CDR1 is ENHRY and CDR2 is SYGVKD. As processed by the authors: Amplification of reference gene primers provided the estimated nucleated cell counts. Libraries were prepared by immunoSEQ multiplex PCR; TCRdb keeps only in-frame clonotypes and omits some of them. V, J and clone size derive from that table, while D and trimming were established from the DNA sequence. This sample has tens of thousands of clones, with roughly 90% found just once.

The sequenced sample consisted of peripheral blood. The source is a human donor with active COVID-19. The donor label of this sample is uncertain. This chain connects TRBV10-3 to TRBJ2-3, with D maybe TRBD2 (5 bases). The CDR3 DNA sequence: TGTGCCATCAGTGATGAGGAGGCAGATACGCAGTATTTT. It codes for CAISDEEADTQYF.